The clone carrying this T cell receptor beta chain appeared a single time. No antigen is known for it. The data are from a study of T cell responses to AZD1222 COVID-19 vaccine. Profiled with immunoSEQ multiplex PCR; TCRdb holds only in-frame clones, not every one. The table includes some 170,000 clones, 90% to 95% detected once. Study-wide points: Just a handful of people given AZD1222 tested seropositive at baseline.

Germline trimming cut 5 bases from V and 5 bases from J; bases unmatched to any gene: 14. Germline V gene data show CDR1 as SGHTA and CDR2 as FQGTGA. This CDR3 has 16 residues. The receptor comes from an adult who received the AZD1222 COVID-19 vaccine. The chain joins TRBV7-3 to TRBJ1-1; TRBD1 matches at 7 bases. This sample comprised peripheral blood, obtained 28 days after the second AZD1222 dose. The CDR3 DNA reads TGTGCCAGCAGCCGCCATACAGGGGCAAGCCGGACTGAAGCTTTCTTT. This sequence encodes CASSRHTGASRTEAFF.